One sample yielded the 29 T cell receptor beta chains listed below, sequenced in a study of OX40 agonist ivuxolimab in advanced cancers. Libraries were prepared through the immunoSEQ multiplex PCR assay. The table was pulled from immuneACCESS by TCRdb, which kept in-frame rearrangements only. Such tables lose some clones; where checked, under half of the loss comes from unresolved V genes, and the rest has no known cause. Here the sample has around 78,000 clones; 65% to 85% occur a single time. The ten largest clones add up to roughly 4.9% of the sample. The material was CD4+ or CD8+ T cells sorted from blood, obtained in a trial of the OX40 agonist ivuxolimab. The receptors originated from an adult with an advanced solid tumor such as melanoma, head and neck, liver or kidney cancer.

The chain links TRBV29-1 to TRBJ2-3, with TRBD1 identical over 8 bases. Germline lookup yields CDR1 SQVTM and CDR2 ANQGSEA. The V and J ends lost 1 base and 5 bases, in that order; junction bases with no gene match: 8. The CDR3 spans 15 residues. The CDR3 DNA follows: TGCAGCGTTGAAGTGACAGGGACAGGAGAAGATACGCAGTATTTT. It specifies CSVEVTGTGEDTQYF.

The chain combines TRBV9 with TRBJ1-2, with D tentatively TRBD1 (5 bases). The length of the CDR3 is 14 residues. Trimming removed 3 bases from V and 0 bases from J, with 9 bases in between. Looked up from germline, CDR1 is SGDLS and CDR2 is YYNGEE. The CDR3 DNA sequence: TGTGCCAGCAGCGCCCAGACAGCTAACTATGGCTACACCTTC. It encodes CASSAQTANYGYTF.

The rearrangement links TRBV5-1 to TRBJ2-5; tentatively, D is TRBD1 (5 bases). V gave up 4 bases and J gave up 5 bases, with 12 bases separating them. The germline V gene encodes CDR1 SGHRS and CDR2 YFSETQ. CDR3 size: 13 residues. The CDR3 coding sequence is TGCGCCAGCAGCCCAGGGCAACGGGAGACCCAGTACTTC. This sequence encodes CASSPGQRETQYF.

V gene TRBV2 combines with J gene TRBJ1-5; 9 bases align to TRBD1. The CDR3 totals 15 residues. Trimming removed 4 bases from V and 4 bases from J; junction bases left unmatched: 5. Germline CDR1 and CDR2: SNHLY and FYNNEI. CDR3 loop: CASSGQGGGNQPQHF. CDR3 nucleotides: TGTGCCAGCAGTGGACAGGGGGGTGGGAATCAGCCCCAGCATTTT. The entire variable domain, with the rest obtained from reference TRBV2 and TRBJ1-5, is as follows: EPEVTQTPSHQVTQMGQEVILRCVPISNHLYFYWYRQILGQKVEFLVSFYNNEISEKSEIFDDQFSVERPDGSNFTLKIRSTKLEDSAMYFCASSGQGGGNQPQHFGDGTRLSIL.

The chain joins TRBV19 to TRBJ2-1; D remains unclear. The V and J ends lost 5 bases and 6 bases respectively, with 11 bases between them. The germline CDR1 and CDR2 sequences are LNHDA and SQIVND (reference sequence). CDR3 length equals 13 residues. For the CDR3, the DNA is TGTGCCAGTAGTCCCGCAGTCCGCAATGAGCAGTTCTTC. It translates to CASSPAVRNEQFF.

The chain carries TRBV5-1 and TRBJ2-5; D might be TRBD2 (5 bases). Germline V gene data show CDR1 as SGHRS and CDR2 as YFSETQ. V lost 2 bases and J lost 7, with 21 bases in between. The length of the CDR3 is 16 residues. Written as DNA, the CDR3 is TGCGCCAGCAGCTTCTCGATCGGGATTGGGTTAGGGACCCAGTACTTC. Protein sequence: CASSFSIGIGLGTQYF.

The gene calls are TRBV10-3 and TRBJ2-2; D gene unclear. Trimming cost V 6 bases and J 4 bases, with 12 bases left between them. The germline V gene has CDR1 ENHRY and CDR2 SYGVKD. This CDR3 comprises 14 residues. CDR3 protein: CAISGIDFTGELFF. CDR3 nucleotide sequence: TGTGCCATCAGCGGTATCGACTTCACCGGGGAGCTGTTTTTT.

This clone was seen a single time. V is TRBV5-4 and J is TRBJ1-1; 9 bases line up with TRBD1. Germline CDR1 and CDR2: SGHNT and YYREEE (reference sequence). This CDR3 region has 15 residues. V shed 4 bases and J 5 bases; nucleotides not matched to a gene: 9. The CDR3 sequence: CASSRELTGGTEAFF. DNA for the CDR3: TGTGCCAGCAGCCGCGAGCTGACAGGGGGGACTGAAGCTTTCTTT.

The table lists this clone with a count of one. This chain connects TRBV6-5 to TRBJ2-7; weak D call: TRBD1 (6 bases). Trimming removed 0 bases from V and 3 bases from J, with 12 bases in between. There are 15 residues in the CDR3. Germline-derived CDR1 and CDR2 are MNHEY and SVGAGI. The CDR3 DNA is TGTGCCAGCAGTTACTCGGACAGCTATTACTACGAGCAGTACTTC. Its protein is CASSYSDSYYYEQYF.

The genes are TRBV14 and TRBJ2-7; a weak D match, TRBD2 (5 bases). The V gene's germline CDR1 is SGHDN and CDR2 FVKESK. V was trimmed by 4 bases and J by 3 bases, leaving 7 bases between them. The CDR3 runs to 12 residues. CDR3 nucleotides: TGTGCCAGCAGCCGAGGGAACTACGAGCAGTACTTC. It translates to CASSRGNYEQYF.

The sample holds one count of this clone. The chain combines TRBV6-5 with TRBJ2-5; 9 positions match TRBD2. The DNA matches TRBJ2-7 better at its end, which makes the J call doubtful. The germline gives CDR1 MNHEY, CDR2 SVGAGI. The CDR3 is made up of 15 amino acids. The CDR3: CASSYSLAGSYEQYF. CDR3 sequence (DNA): TGTGCCAGCAGTTACTCGCTAGCGGGGTCCTACGAGCAGTACTTC.

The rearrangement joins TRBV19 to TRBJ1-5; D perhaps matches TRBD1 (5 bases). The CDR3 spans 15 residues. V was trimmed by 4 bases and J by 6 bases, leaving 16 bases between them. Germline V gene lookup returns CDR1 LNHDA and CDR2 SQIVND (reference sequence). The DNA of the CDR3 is TGTGCCAGTAGTAACGGTATGGGGGTACGTCAGCCCCAGCATTTT. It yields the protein CASSNGMGVRQPQHF.

The CDR3 spells CSVDSGTGTGELFF. The DNA for the CDR3 is TGCAGCGTTGATTCGGGGACAGGGACCGGGGAGCTGTTTTTT. The chain carries TRBV29-1 and TRBJ2-2, with 9 bases that match TRBD1. CDR1 SQVTM and CDR2 ANQGSEA come from the germline V gene. The CDR3 spans 14 residues. V dropped 3 bases and J dropped 5; count of bases not matched to a gene: 4.

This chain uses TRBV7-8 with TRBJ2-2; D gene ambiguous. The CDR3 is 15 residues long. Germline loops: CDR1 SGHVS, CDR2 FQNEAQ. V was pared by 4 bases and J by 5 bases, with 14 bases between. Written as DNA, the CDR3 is TGTGCCAGCAGCTCTGGGGTCATGGGGACCGGGGAGCTGTTTTTT. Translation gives CASSSGVMGTGELFF. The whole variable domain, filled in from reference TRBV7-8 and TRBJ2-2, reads GAGVSQSPRYKVAKRGQDVALRCDPISGHVSLFWYQQALGQGPEFLTYFQNEAQLDKSGLPSDRFFAERPEGSVSTLKIQRTQQEDSAVYLCASSSGVMGTGELFFGEGSRLTVL.

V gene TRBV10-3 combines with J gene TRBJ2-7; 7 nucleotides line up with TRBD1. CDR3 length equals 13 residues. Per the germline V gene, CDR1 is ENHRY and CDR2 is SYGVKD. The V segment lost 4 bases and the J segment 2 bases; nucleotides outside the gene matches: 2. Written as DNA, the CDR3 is TGTGCCATCAGTGGGGACAGAACCTACGAGCAGTACTTC. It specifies CAISGDRTYEQYF.

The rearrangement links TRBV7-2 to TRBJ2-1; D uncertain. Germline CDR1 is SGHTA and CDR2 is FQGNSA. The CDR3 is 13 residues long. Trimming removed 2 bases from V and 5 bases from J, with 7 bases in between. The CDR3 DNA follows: TGTGCCAGCAGCTTACAGAATAACAATGAGCAGTTCTTC. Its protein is CASSLQNNNEQFF.

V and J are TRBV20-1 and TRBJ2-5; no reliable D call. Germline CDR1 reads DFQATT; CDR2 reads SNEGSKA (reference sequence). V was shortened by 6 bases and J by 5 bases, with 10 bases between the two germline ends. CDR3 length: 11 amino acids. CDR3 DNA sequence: TGCAGTGCCCCCCTCGTCGAGACCCAGTACTTC. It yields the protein CSAPLVETQYF.

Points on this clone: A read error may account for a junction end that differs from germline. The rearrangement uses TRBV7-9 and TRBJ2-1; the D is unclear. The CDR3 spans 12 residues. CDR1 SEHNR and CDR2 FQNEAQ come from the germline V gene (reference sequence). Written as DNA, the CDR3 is TGTGCCAGCAGCTCCCGAGACAAAGAGCAGTTCTTC. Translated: CASSSRDKEQFF.

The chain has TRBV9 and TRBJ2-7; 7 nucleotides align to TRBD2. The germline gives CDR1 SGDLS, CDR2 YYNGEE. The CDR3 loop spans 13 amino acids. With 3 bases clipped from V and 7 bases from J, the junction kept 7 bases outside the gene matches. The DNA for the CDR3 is TGTGCCAGCAGCGACGGACTAGTAGGTGAGCAGTACTTC. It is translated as CASSDGLVGEQYF.

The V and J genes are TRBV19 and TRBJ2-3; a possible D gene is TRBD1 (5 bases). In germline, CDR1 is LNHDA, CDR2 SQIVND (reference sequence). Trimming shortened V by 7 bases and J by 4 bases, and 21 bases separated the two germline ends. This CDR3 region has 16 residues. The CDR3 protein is CASMGWGQSKADTQYF. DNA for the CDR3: TGTGCCAGTATGGGCTGGGGCCAGTCGAAGGCAGATACGCAGTATTTT.

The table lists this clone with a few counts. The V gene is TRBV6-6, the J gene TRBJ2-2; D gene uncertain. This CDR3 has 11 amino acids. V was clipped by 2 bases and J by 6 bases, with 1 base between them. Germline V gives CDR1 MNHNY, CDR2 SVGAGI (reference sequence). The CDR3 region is CASSYAGELFF. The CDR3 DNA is TGTGCCAGCAGTTACGCCGGGGAGCTGTTTTTT.

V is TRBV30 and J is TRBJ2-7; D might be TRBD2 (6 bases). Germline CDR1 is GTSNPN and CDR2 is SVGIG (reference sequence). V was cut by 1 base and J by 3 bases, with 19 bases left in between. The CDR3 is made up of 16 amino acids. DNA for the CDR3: TGTGCCTGGAGTGGGTTGTCAAAGCGGGCGAGCTACGAGCAGTACTTC. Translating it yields CAWSGLSKRASYEQYF.

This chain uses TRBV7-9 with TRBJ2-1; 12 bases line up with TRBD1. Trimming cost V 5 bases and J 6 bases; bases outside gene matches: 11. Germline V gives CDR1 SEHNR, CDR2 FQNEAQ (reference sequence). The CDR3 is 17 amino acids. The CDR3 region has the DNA TGTGCCAGCAGCGACTTCCTCCGGGACAGGGGGCCCAATGAGCAGTTCTTC. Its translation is CASSDFLRDRGPNEQFF.

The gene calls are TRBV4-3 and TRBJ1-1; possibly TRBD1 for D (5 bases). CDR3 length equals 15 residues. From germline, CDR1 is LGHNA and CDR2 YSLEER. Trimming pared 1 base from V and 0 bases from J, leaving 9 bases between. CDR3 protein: CASSQVGALNTEAFF. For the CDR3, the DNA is TGCGCCAGCAGCCAAGTTGGGGCCCTGAACACTGAAGCTTTCTTT.

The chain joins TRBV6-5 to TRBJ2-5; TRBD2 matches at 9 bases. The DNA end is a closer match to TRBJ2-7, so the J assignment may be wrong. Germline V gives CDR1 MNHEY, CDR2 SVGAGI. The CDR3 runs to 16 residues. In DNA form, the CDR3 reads TGTGCCAGCAGTTACGAGAGCGGGGGGACCTCCTACGAGCAGTACTTC. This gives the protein CASSYESGGTSYEQYF.

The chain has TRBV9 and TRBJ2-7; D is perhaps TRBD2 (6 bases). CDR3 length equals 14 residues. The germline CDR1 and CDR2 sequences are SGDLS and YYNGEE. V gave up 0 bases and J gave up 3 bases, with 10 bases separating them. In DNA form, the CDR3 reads TGTGCCAGCAGCGTAGATGGCGGGGACTACGAGCAGTACTTC. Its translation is CASSVDGGDYEQYF.

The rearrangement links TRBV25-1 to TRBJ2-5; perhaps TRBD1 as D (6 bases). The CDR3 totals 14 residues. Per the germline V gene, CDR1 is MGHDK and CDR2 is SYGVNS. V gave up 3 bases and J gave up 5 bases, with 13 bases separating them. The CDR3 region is CASSDAAGVETQYF. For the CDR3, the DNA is TGTGCCAGCAGTGATGCGGCAGGGGTTGAGACCCAGTACTTC.

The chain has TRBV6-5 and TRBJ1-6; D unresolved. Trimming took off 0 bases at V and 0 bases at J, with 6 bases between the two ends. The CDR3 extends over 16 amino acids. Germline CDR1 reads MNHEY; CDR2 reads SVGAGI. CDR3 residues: CASSYSRNSYNSPLHF. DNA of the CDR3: TGTGCCAGCAGTTACTCGAGGAACTCCTATAATTCACCCCTCCACTTT.

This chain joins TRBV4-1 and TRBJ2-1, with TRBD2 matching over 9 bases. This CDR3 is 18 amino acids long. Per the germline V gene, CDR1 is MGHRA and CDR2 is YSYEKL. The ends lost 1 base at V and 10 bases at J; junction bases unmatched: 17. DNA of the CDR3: TGCGCCAGCAGCCAAGCGTCCGGCTGGGGCGGGGGGGCCCGGGAGCAGTTCTTC. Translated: CASSQASGWGGGAREQFF.